The 8 T cell receptor beta chains given below trace back to one sample, sequenced in a study of shared clonotypes between healthy human individuals. Assay: immunoSEQ multiplex PCR; the TCRdb copy retains only in-frame clones and omits some. Seen here are about 2.4 million clones, roughly 93% observed once, and the top ten hold roughly 0.39%. Sample: naive CD4+ T cells from PBMCs. Subset described: CD45RA+ positively selected. Receptor source: a man aged 18-30 years in good health. Some clones in this sample may be carry-over from other donors' samples.

This chain links TRBV2 with TRBJ2-1; 8 bases agree with TRBD2. Germline CDR1 reads SNHLY; CDR2 reads FYNNEI. Trimming took 3 bases from V and 10 from J; bases not matched to a gene: 14. The CDR3 sequence is 16 residues long. The DNA for the CDR3 is TGTGCCAGCAGTGAGGGGTTAAGAGCGGGAGTGAGGGAGCAGTTCTTC. It translates to CASSEGLRAGVREQFF. Complete variable domain (other parts from reference TRBV2 and TRBJ2-1): EPEVTQTPSHQVTQMGQEVILRCVPISNHLYFYWYRQILGQKVEFLVSFYNNEISEKSEIFDDQFSVERPDGSNFTLKIRSTKLEDSAMYFCASSEGLRAGVREQFFGPGTRLTVL.

The table lists this clone with a count of one. In nucleotides, the CDR3 is TGCGCCAGCAGCCAAGGGATAGCGGGAACCCTCGATACGCAGTATTTT. Encoded protein: CASSQGIAGTLDTQYF. V usage is TRBV4-1 and J usage is TRBJ2-3; 8 positions match TRBD2. Trimming at V came to 1 base and at J to 6 bases, leaving 9 bases not matched to a gene. In germline, CDR1 is MGHRA, CDR2 YSYEKL. This CDR3 is built from 16 residues.

The chain couples TRBV7-8 to TRBJ2-7; 7 nucleotides align to TRBD1. CDR3 length: 14 residues. The germline CDR1 and CDR2 sequences are SGHVS and FQNEAQ. V gave up 5 bases and J gave up 2 bases; unmatched junction bases: 6. CDR3 sequence (DNA): TGTGCCAGCAGCGCGCGGACAGGCACCTACGAGCAGTACTTC. It translates to CASSARTGTYEQYF.

This clone showed up just a few times. The chain links TRBV6-5 to TRBJ2-7, with 7 bases fitting TRBD1. J was trimmed by 0 bases and V by 4 bases; bases with no gene match: 6. CDR1 is MNHEY, CDR2 SVGAGI, per germline. The CDR3 has 15 amino acids. The CDR3 loop reads CASSSRDSSSYEQYF. The CDR3 DNA reads as TGTGCCAGCAGTTCCCGGGACAGTAGCTCCTACGAGCAGTACTTC.

The V call is TRBV7-3, the J call TRBJ2-2, with 7 nucleotides matching TRBD2. Trimming removed 2 bases from V and 5 bases from J; junction bases left unmatched: 11. CDR3 length: 17 amino acids. Looked up from germline, CDR1 is SGHTA and CDR2 is FQGTGA. The CDR3: CASSLGLADLETGELFF. The CDR3 DNA is TGTGCCAGCAGCTTAGGGCTAGCGGACCTGGAGACCGGGGAGCTGTTTTTT.

This chain connects TRBV7-8 to TRBJ1-4; the D is unclear. V was cut by 1 base and J by 0 bases, with 6 bases left in between. The CDR3 has 15 residues. Germline values: CDR1 SGHVS, CDR2 FQNEAQ. Here the CDR3 reads CASSLVQATNEKLFF. CDR3 coding DNA: TGTGCCAGCAGCTTAGTTCAAGCAACTAATGAAAAACTGTTTTTT.

The gene calls are TRBV11-3 and TRBJ2-3; TRBD2 agrees at 9 bases. V shed 5 bases, J shed 7 bases, and the junction held 7 bases outside the gene matches. The CDR3 is 14 residues long. Germline V lookup: CDR1 SGHNT, CDR2 YENEEA. The chain's CDR3 is CASSLHSSGNTQYF. As DNA, the CDR3 is TGTGCCAGCAGCCTCCACTCTAGCGGGAATACGCAGTATTTT.

The chain combines TRBV28 with TRBJ2-6, with D possibly being TRBD1 or TRBD2 (6 bases each). CDR3 size: 20 residues. CDR1 is MDHEN and CDR2 is SYDVKM in the germline V gene. Trimming took 6 bases from V and 0 from J, leaving 24 bases between them. In nucleotides, the CDR3 is TGTGCCAGCAGCCCGGGGGCCTTTTCCCCCTCTCTCTCTGGGGCCAACGTCCTGACTTTC. This encodes CASSPGAFSPSLSGANVLTF. The entire variable domain, with the rest obtained from reference TRBV28 and TRBJ2-6, is as follows: DVKVTQSSRYLVKRTGEKVFLECVQDMDHENMFWYRQDPGLGLRLIYFSYDVKMKEKGDIPEGYSVSREKKERFSLILESASTNQTSMYLCASSPGAFSPSLSGANVLTFGAGSRLTVL.